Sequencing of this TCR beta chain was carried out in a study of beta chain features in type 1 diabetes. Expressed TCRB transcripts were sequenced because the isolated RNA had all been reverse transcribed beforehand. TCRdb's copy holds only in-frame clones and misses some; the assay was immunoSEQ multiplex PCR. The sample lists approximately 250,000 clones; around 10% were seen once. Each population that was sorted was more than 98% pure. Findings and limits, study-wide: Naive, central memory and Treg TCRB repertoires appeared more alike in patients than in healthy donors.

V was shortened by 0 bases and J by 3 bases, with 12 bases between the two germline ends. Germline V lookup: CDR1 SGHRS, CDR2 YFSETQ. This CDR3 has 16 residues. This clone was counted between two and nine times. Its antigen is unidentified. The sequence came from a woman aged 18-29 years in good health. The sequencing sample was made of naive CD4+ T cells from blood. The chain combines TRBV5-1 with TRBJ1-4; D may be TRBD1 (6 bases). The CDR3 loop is CASSLATDSPNEKLFF. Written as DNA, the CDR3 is TGCGCCAGCAGCTTGGCCACGGACAGTCCTAATGAAAAACTGTTTTTT.